These T cell receptor beta chains were read from a single sample in a study of cytomegalovirus exposure and HLA in healthy donors. TCRdb's copy holds only in-frame clones and misses some; the assay was immunoSEQ multiplex PCR. Of approximately 180,000 clones in the sample, about 69% were seen once. The sample comprised PBMCs. These receptors all come from a human donor in good health. CDR3s include the opening cysteine and the closing phenylalanine or tryptophan. A D gene is named only where the DNA matches it firmly. A clone size is listed for some rows: how often the clone was seen (once, few, many), or a class if it is expanded.

d_call	clone_size	v_call	j_call	cdr3_nt	cdr3_aa
TRBD2	few	TRBV9	TRBJ2-3	TGTGCCAGCAGCGTTGTGACTAGCGGGGACACAGATACGCAGTATTTT	CASSVVTSGDTDTQYF
TRBD2	.	TRBV5-4	TRBJ2-5	TGTGCCAGCAGCTTGCGGCGGGGGGTTGGAGAGACCCAGTACTTC	CASSLRRGVGETQYF
.	.	TRBV7-9	TRBJ2-1	TGTGCCAGCAGCACAGACCGGCCCCATGAGCAGTTCTTC	CASSTDRPHEQFF
TRBD2	.	TRBV30	TRBJ2-1	TGTGCCTGGAGAGCCTTAGCGGGGGGAGCGGGTGAGCAGTTCTTC	CAWRALAGGAGEQFF
.	.	TRBV7-2	TRBJ1-2	TGTGCCAGCAGCCCGGGTCGGGATTATGGCTACACCTTC	CASSPGRDYGYTF
.	.	TRBV4-1	TRBJ2-7	TGCGCCAGCAGCCAAGGACAGGCCGGGTCCTACGAGCAGTACTTC	CASSQGQAGSYEQYF
TRBD1	.	TRBV30	TRBJ1-1	TGTGCCTGGAAGGGACAGGATTTCCGAATGAACACTGAAGCTTTCTTT	CAWKGQDFRMNTEAFF
.	.	TRBV6-5	TRBJ2-7	TGTGCCAGCAGTTACCCTTCGGGGCGGGGAGCCTACGAGCAGTACTTC	CASSYPSGRGAYEQYF
.	few	TRBV7-3	TRBJ1-1	TGTGCCAGCAGCTTTGGCAGGAACACTGAAGCTTTCTTT	CASSFGRNTEAFF
.	.	TRBV2	TRBJ1-2	TGTGCCAGCATGGGGGGGCGCGGATTGAACTATGGCTACACCTTC	CASMGGRGLNYGYTF
.	.	TRBV7-2	TRBJ1-2	TGTGCCAGCACCCCGCAGACAGGAAATAACTATGGCTACACCTTC	CASTPQTGNNYGYTF
TRBD2	once	TRBV28	TRBJ2-7	TGTGCCATCCAGCGGGGGGCAACCTACGAGCAGTACTTC	CAIQRGATYEQYF
.	.	TRBV6-5	TRBJ1-1	TGTGCCAGCTTTCGGGACACTGAAGCTTTCTTT	CASFRDTEAFF
.	.	TRBV29-1	TRBJ2-6	TGCAGCGTTGACTTGAGCCCCTCTGGGGCCAACGTCCTGACTTTC	CSVDLSPSGANVLTF
.	.	TRBV2	TRBJ1-6	TGTGCCAGCAGTGAGAGTGATTCACCCCTCCACTTT	CASSESDSPLHF
TRBD2	.	TRBV7-8	TRBJ2-5	TGTGCCAGCACCCTTATGCGGGGGAACCAAGAGACCCAGTACTTC	CASTLMRGNQETQYF
TRBD1	.	TRBV6-4	TRBJ2-1	TGTGCCAGCAGTGAAGCCGGGACAGGGGGCAATGAGCAGTTCTTC	CASSEAGTGGNEQFF
TRBD2	.	TRBV7-2	TRBJ2-7	TGTGCCAGCAGCTTATCCGGGGGGGCGGGGGAGCAGTACTTC	CASSLSGGAGEQYF
TRBD1	.	TRBV10-3	TRBJ1-2	TGTGCCATCAGTGACCCGGGACAGGTTCATGGCTACACCTTC	CAISDPGQVHGYTF
TRBD1	.	TRBV25-1	TRBJ2-3	TGTGCCAGCAGTAAAAGACAGGGTAGCACAGATACGCAGTATTTT	CASSKRQGSTDTQYF
.	few	TRBV2	TRBJ1-2	TGTGCCAGCAGTGAAAATCTAGCGGGCAGGGTAGGGGATGGCTACACCTTC	CASSENLAGRVGDGYTF
.	.	TRBV5-1	TRBJ2-7	TGCGCCAGCAGCGGGTTGACAGGCCTCTCCTACGAGCAGTACTTC	CASSGLTGLSYEQYF
.	.	TRBV5-6	TRBJ2-5	TGTGCCAGCAGCGGGAGTTCCCAAGAGACCCAGTACTTC	CASSGSSQETQYF
TRBD1	.	TRBV27	TRBJ1-2	TGTGCCAGCAGGCTAACAGGGGGCTATGGCTACACCTTC	CASRLTGGYGYTF
TRBD1	once	TRBV7-9	TRBJ1-2	TGTGCCAGCAGCCCCTCCGGGACAGGGGTCTATGGCTACACCTTC	CASSPSGTGVYGYTF
TRBD2	.	TRBV10-3	TRBJ2-7	TGTGCCATCAGTGGAGCTAGCGGTTACGAGCAGTACTTC	CAISGASGYEQYF